These 20 T cell receptor beta chains were all obtained from the same sample, sequenced in a study of blood T cell repertoires in COVID-19. TCRdb's copy holds only in-frame clones and misses some; the assay was immunoSEQ multiplex PCR. Counted here are around 150,000 clones, roughly 80% occurring once; the ten biggest clones make up 6.5% to 9%. What was sequenced was peripheral blood. All receptors derive from a woman in her forties with COVID-19, enrolled during active disease.

This chain links TRBV25-1 with TRBJ2-1; D possibly corresponds to TRBD2 (6 bases). CDR1 and CDR2 from the germline V gene are MGHDK and SYGVNS. V gave up 1 base and J gave up 10 bases, with 17 bases separating them. CDR3 length equals 15 residues. In DNA form, the CDR3 reads TGTGCCAGCAGTGAATGGACACCACTAGCATCCGAGCAGTTCTTC. Translation: CASSEWTPLASEQFF.

The rearrangement uses TRBV6-2 or TRBV6-3 and TRBJ2-2; 8 bases match TRBD2. After removal of 2 bases from V and 5 bases from J, the junction contained 13 bases not matched to a gene. The CDR3 has 18 residues. Germline V gene lookup returns CDR1 MNHEY and CDR2 SVGEGT. CDR3 DNA sequence: TGTGCCAGCAGTTACCCCCGGTACCCGACTAGCGAAACCGGGGAGCTGTTTTTT. Its translation is CASSYPRYPTSETGELFF.

The V call is TRBV6-5, the J call TRBJ2-1; TRBD1 might be the D (5 bases). The CDR3 length is 15 residues. With 6 bases removed from V and 0 bases from J, the gap between germline ends came to 12 bases. The V gene's germline CDR1 is MNHEY and CDR2 SVGAGI. CDR3 region: CASRPRTPSYNEQFF. CDR3 coding DNA: TGTGCCAGCAGGCCAAGGACACCCTCCTACAATGAGCAGTTCTTC.

The chain couples TRBV15 to TRBJ2-1; tentatively, D is TRBD1 (6 bases). The CDR3 length is 14 residues. Per the germline V gene, CDR1 is LNHNV and CDR2 is YYDKDF (reference sequence). Trimming stripped 0 bases from V and 9 bases from J, with 12 bases between. The CDR3 bases are TGTGCCACCAGCAGAGACCAACAGGGATCTGAGCAGTTCTTC. Its protein is CATSRDQQGSEQFF.

The chain uses TRBV3-1 (or the pseudogene TRBV3-2) and TRBJ1-1; 7 nucleotides align to TRBD1. Germline V CDR1 and CDR2: LGHDT, YNNKEL (reference sequence). The CDR3 length is 15 residues. Trimming at V came to 5 bases and at J to 4 bases, leaving 10 bases not matched to a gene. The CDR3 DNA sequence: TGTGCCAGCAGCTGGGACAGTCGGGCTTCCACTGAAGCTTTCTTT. It specifies CASSWDSRASTEAFF.

At least ten counts were recorded for this clone. This chain joins TRBV19 and TRBJ1-1; D gene unclear. Germline V CDR1 and CDR2: LNHDA, SQIVND (reference sequence). Trimming left V 0 bases short and J 4 bases short, with 12 bases between. The CDR3 extends over 15 amino acids. The CDR3 region has the DNA TGTGCCAGTAGTATAGATCCGGGTTTGGGCACTGAAGCTTTCTTT. Its protein is CASSIDPGLGTEAFF.

The chain combines TRBV12-5 with TRBJ1-5; a possible D gene is TRBD1 (5 bases). Deletions cut 0 bases from V and 2 bases from J, with 14 bases between. This CDR3 has 17 amino acids. Germline CDR1 is LGHNT and CDR2 is FRNRAP. CDR3 residues: CASGLVVAQEGNQPQHF. CDR3 coding DNA: TGTGCTAGTGGTTTGGTGGTGGCACAGGAAGGCAATCAGCCCCAGCATTTT. The whole variable domain, filled in from reference TRBV12-5 and TRBJ1-5, reads DARVTQTPRHKVTEMGQEVTMRCQPILGHNTVFWYRQTMMQGLELLAYFRNRAPLDDSGMPKDRFSAEMPDATLATLKIQPSEPRDSAVYFCASGLVVAQEGNQPQHFGDGTRLSIL.

The chain employs TRBV28 and TRBJ1-1; D call uncertain. V was clipped by 6 bases and J by 5 bases, with 7 bases between them. This CDR3 region has 11 residues. The V gene's germline CDR1 is MDHEN and CDR2 SYDVKM. CDR3 DNA: TGTGCCAGCAGCACTAGAACTGAAGCTTTCTTT. Its translation: CASSTRTEAFF.

The chain uses TRBV12-3 or TRBV12-4 and TRBJ2-7; 9 nucleotides match TRBD1. This CDR3 has 13 amino acids. J lost 2 bases, V lost 8 bases, and 4 bases had no gene match. CDR3 region: CASRDRVTYEQYV. Written as DNA, the CDR3 is TGTGCCAGCCGGGACAGGGTTACCTACGAGCAGTACGTC.

CDR3 in DNA: TGTGCCAGCACCCTAAATCCCTCTGGGACCCAGTACTTC. This gives the protein CASTLNPSGTQYF. The chain recombines TRBV12-3 or TRBV12-4 with TRBJ2-5, with D unclear. The CDR3 covers 13 residues. V dropped 7 bases and J dropped 7 bases, with 16 bases sitting between them.

This clone has only a few counts. One end of the junction fails to match germline, which may point to a read error. The chain joins TRBV7-7 to TRBJ1-4; 11 positions match TRBD1. The CDR3 runs 16 residues. CDR1 is SSHAT, CDR2 FNYEAQ, per germline (reference sequence). The DNA of the CDR3 is TGTGCTAGCAGCTTGTTCCGGGACAGGGGGGAAGAAAAACTGTTTTTT. Protein: CASSLFRDRGEEKLFF. The complete variable domain, with remaining parts taken from reference TRBV7-7 and TRBJ1-4, reads GAGVSQSPRYKVTKRGQDVTLRCDPISSHATLYWYQQALGQGPEFLTYFNYEAQPDKSGLPSDRFSAERPEGSISTLTIQRTEQRDSAMYRCASSLFRDRGEEKLFFGSGTQLSVL.

This clone has a handful of counts. The chain is built from TRBV6-1 and TRBJ1-2; 7 nucleotides agree with TRBD1. The CDR3 covers 13 residues. Germline trimming cut 1 base from V and 5 bases from J; bases unmatched to any gene: 1. Germline values: CDR1 MNHNS, CDR2 SASEGT. The CDR3 bases are TGTGCCAGCAGTGAAGGACAGGGTTATGGCTACACCTTC. Its translation is CASSEGQGYGYTF.

The V call is TRBV6-5, the J call TRBJ1-6; D may be TRBD1 (6 bases). The CDR3 spans 13 residues. The V end was cut by 10 bases, the J end by 8 bases, with 15 bases between. Germline loops: CDR1 MNHEY, CDR2 SVGAGI. DNA of the CDR3: TGTGCCACCGGGGGGGCTGCGGATTCACCCCTCCACTTT. Amino acid sequence: CATGGAADSPLHF.

The chain uses TRBV28 and TRBJ1-2; D gene uncertain. The CDR3 contains 12 residues. Germline V gene data show CDR1 as MDHEN and CDR2 as SYDVKM. The germline V and J ends were trimmed by 2 bases and 8 bases, with 9 bases remaining between them. The CDR3 DNA reads TGTGCCAGCAGTTTACGGCCCGGGGGCTACACCTTC. This codes for CASSLRPGGYTF.

The chain joins TRBV24-1 to TRBJ2-3, with a tentative D call TRBD2 (7 bases). Germline V CDR1 and CDR2: KGHDR, SFDVKD. The CDR3 runs 15 residues. The V end lost 4 bases, the J end lost 9 bases, and 19 bases lay between the germline ends. CDR3 DNA: TGTGCCACCAGTGAGGCTCGGGGGGCCGGGGAAACGCAGTATTTT. It is translated as CATSEARGAGETQYF.

V usage is TRBV6-1 and J usage is TRBJ1-5, with TRBD1 as a possible D gene (6 bases). The CDR3 totals 17 residues. From germline, CDR1 is MNHNS and CDR2 SASEGT. V lost 6 bases to trimming and J lost 0 bases, with 18 bases between them. The CDR3 sequence is CASSERTDSYSNQPQHF. As DNA, the CDR3 is TGTGCCAGCAGCGAACGGACAGACAGTTATAGCAATCAGCCCCAGCATTTT.

The chain has TRBV19 and TRBJ1-5; 8 bases line up with TRBD1. Germline V lookup: CDR1 LNHDA, CDR2 SQIVND (reference sequence). J gave up 4 bases and V 4 bases, and 0 bases lay outside the gene matches. This CDR3 is built from 13 residues. CDR3 protein: CASSRQGNQPQHF. Here the CDR3 DNA reads TGTGCCAGTAGTAGACAGGGGAATCAGCCCCAGCATTTT.

This chain connects TRBV15 to TRBJ2-1; 12 bases agree with TRBD2. The CDR3 runs to 19 residues. Looked up from germline, CDR1 is LNHNV and CDR2 is YYDKDF (reference sequence). The junction had 13 bases not matched to a gene; V was cut back by 0 bases and J by 7 bases. In DNA form, the CDR3 reads TGTGCCACCAGCAGAGATCCCCAGCTAGCGGGGGGGCCGATTAATGAGCAGTTCTTC. Protein sequence: CATSRDPQLAGGPINEQFF.

The gene calls are TRBV7-3 and TRBJ2-3, with D maybe TRBD2 (6 bases). Deletions cut 4 bases from V and 2 bases from J, with 10 bases between. The CDR3 sequence is 14 residues long. Germline values: CDR1 SGHTA, CDR2 FQGTGA. This chain's CDR3 is CASSSTSSTDTQYF. CDR3 DNA: TGTGCCAGCAGCTCGACTAGTTCCACAGATACGCAGTATTTT.

The chain has TRBV6-5 and TRBJ2-3, with 8 positions matching TRBD2. In germline, CDR1 is MNHEY, CDR2 SVGAGI. The trim removed 2 bases at V and 7 bases at J, leaving 11 bases unmatched. CDR3 length: 16 residues. The CDR3 DNA reads as TGTGCCAGCAGTTACCCCAGTAGCGGGGCAGGTCATACGCAGTATTTT. Translated, it gives CASSYPSSGAGHTQYF.